These 26 T cell receptor beta chains were all obtained from the same sample, sequenced in a study of T cell changes during pregnancy in multiple sclerosis. Sequenced by immunoSEQ multiplex PCR; TCRdb stores in-frame clones only, minus some. Here the sample spans over 70,000 clones, 85% to 95% being singletons. The material sequenced was peripheral blood, taken in the first trimester of pregnancy. Source of these receptors: a female donor in good health, enrolled as a control in a pregnancy study.

DNA for the CDR3: TGTGCCAGCAGCTTAGCGGGGGGGGAGAGGAATGGCTACACCTTC. This encodes CASSLAGGERNGYTF. The chain joins TRBV7-9 to TRBJ1-2, with a possible D match to TRBD1 (5 bases). Germline assignment: CDR1 SEHNR and CDR2 FQNEAQ (reference sequence). Trimming shortened V by 0 bases and J by 6 bases, and 14 bases separated the two germline ends. The CDR3 is 15 amino acids.

This chain joins TRBV19 and TRBJ1-1; no clear D. The length of the CDR3 is 15 residues. Trimming shortened V by 2 bases and J by 1 base, and 11 bases separated the two germline ends. Germline V gene lookup returns CDR1 LNHDA and CDR2 SQIVND (reference sequence). The CDR3 reads CASSIRRAPNTEAFF. CDR3 in DNA: TGTGCCAGTAGTATAAGGAGGGCCCCGAACACTGAAGCTTTCTTT.

The chain is built from TRBV6-6 and TRBJ1-1; no clear D gene. Between the trimmed V and J ends, which lost 5 bases and 2 bases, there was a span of 9 bases. Per the germline V gene, CDR1 is MNHNY and CDR2 is SVGAGI (reference sequence). The CDR3 totals 13 residues. This chain's CDR3 is CASSDGVNTEAFF. CDR3 DNA: TGTGCCAGCAGTGACGGGGTTAACACTGAAGCTTTCTTT.

This chain joins TRBV2 and TRBJ1-4, with TRBD1 as a possible D gene (5 bases). V was trimmed by 5 bases and J by 11 bases, leaving 12 bases between them. CDR1 SNHLY and CDR2 FYNNEI come from the germline V gene. The CDR3 covers 12 residues. The CDR3 reads CASSLQDGKLFF. CDR3 DNA: TGTGCCAGCAGTCTACAGGACGGTAAACTGTTTTTT.

The chain recombines TRBV11-2 with TRBJ2-5; tentatively, D is TRBD2 (6 bases). Germline lookup yields CDR1 SGHAT and CDR2 FQNNGV. V was pared by 4 bases and J by 2 bases, with 8 bases between. The CDR3 loop spans 13 amino acids. CDR3 in DNA: TGTGCCAGCAGCTCGACTAGACAAGAGACCCAGTACTTC. Its translation: CASSSTRQETQYF.

This clone was detected many times. J is TRBJ2-1 and V is TRBV4-3; 7 nucleotides line up with TRBD1. Germline-derived CDR1 and CDR2 are LGHNA and YSLEER. The CDR3 extends over 15 amino acids. V dropped 2 bases and J dropped 3; count of bases not matched to a gene: 4. This CDR3 reads CASSQRGGIYNEQFF. The CDR3 DNA sequence: TGCGCCAGCAGCCAAAGAGGGGGCATCTACAATGAGCAGTTCTTC.

The gene calls are TRBV5-5 and TRBJ1-6; the D is unclear. This CDR3 region has 19 residues. Germline loops: CDR1 SGHKS, CDR2 YYEKEE (reference sequence). Trimming cost V 3 bases and J 0 bases, with 19 bases left between them. The CDR3 bases are TGTGCCAGCAGCTACAGTATTGGAACGGCCAGCTCCTATAATTCACCCCTCCACTTT. It encodes CASSYSIGTASSYNSPLHF.

As DNA, the CDR3 is TGTGCCAGCAGCCCAAGGGTCCTAGCCAATGAGCAGTTCTTC. Translating gives CASSPRVLANEQFF. This chain connects TRBV7-2 to TRBJ2-1; possibly TRBD2 for D (5 bases). Between the trimmed V and J ends, which lost 5 bases and 6 bases, there was a span of 14 bases. The germline V gene encodes CDR1 SGHTA and CDR2 FQGNSA. The CDR3 contains 14 residues. The full variable domain, completed using reference TRBV7-2 and TRBJ2-1, is GAGVSQSPSNKVTEKGKDVELRCDPISGHTALYWYRQSLGQGLEFLIYFQGNSAPDKSGLPSDRFSAERTGGSVSTLTIQRTQQEDSAVYLCASSPRVLANEQFFGPGTRLTVL.

The gene calls are TRBV19 and TRBJ2-7; the match to TRBD1 covers 9 bases. The CDR3 totals 12 residues. Germline CDR1 reads LNHDA; CDR2 reads SQIVND (reference sequence). Trimming removed 8 bases from V and 7 bases from J; junction bases left unmatched: 6. For the CDR3, the DNA is TGTGCCAGTGGAACAGGGGGCTGGGAGCAGTACTTC. Protein sequence: CASGTGGWEQYF.

The chain is built from TRBV7-2 and TRBJ2-7; 9 nucleotides match TRBD2. V trimming: 0 bases; J trimming: 4 bases; junction bases outside the gene matches: 10. The germline gives CDR1 SGHTA, CDR2 FQGNSA. The CDR3 is 17 residues long. The CDR3 DNA sequence: TGTGCCAGCAGCTTAGCGCGGGTAGCGGGGGACCATTACGAGCAGTACTTC. Residues: CASSLARVAGDHYEQYF.

The CDR3 nucleotides are TGCGCCAGCAGCCTTGGACAGGGATTAAACTATGGCTACACCTTC. Protein: CASSLGQGLNYGYTF. This sequence joins TRBV4-1 and TRBJ1-2; 8 bases map to TRBD1. CDR3 length equals 15 residues. Germline V lookup: CDR1 MGHRA, CDR2 YSYEKL. V shed 4 bases, J shed 2 bases, and the junction held 6 bases outside the gene matches.

V usage is TRBV27 and J usage is TRBJ2-5; D unresolved. Germline CDR1 is MNHEY and CDR2 is SMNVEV (reference sequence). V was cut by 5 bases and J by 4 bases, with 8 bases left in between. The CDR3 is made up of 12 amino acids. CDR3 bases: TGTGCCAGCAGTCACTTCGGAGAGACCCAGTACTTC. Amino acids: CASSHFGETQYF.

V gene TRBV19 combines with J gene TRBJ2-1; D may be TRBD1 (6 bases). Trimming cost V 3 bases and J 9 bases, with 12 bases left between them. Germline V CDR1 and CDR2: LNHDA, SQIVND (reference sequence). This CDR3 is built from 13 residues. For the CDR3, the DNA is TGTGCCAGTAGTATGGCAGGGGTGGGTGAGCAGTTCTTC. Its protein product is CASSMAGVGEQFF.

The CDR3 nucleotides read TGTGCCAGCAGCCAACAATGGTATGAGCAGTTCTTC. Its protein is CASSQQWYEQFF. The genes are TRBV7-8 and TRBJ2-1; D is unresolved. V shed 5 bases and J shed 8 bases, with 10 bases lying between them. Germline CDR1 SGHVS, CDR2 FQNEAQ. The CDR3 runs 12 residues.

The V gene is TRBV2, the J gene TRBJ1-3; D perhaps matches TRBD1 (6 bases). CDR1 and CDR2 (germline): SNHLY, FYNNEI. The ends were cut back, 5 bases at V and 4 bases at J, with 12 bases in the middle. This CDR3 comprises 14 residues. CDR3 nucleotide sequence: TGTGCCAGCAGTTACACAGGGTTAGGAAACACCATATATTTT. Its translation: CASSYTGLGNTIYF.

The V and J genes are TRBV10-2 and TRBJ1-2; no firm D call. Trimming shortened V by 5 bases and J by 4 bases, and 14 bases separated the two germline ends. This CDR3 comprises 14 residues. Germline values: CDR1 WSHSY, CDR2 SAAADI. CDR3 DNA: TGCGCCAGCAGTTTCCGGTCAGAGGCCTATGGCTACACCTTC. This sequence encodes CASSFRSEAYGYTF.

The V gene is TRBV5-1, the J gene TRBJ1-1, with D perhaps TRBD1 (5 bases). Trimming shortened V by 0 bases and J by 1 base, and 7 bases separated the two germline ends. The V gene's germline CDR1 is SGHRS and CDR2 YFSETQ. The CDR3 totals 14 residues. The CDR3 DNA reads TGCGCCAGCAGCTTGGGACAGAAGAACACTGAAGCTTTCTTT. This sequence encodes CASSLGQKNTEAFF.

The V gene is TRBV2, the J gene TRBJ2-3; no reliable D call. Germline CDR1 and CDR2: SNHLY and FYNNEI. The CDR3 runs to 22 residues. The V end lost 0 bases, the J end lost 3 bases, and 31 bases lay between the germline ends. The CDR3 protein is CASSEALSPRQPLPVDTDTQYF. DNA of the CDR3: TGTGCCAGCAGTGAAGCGCTTTCCCCCAGACAACCTCTACCCGTCGATACAGATACGCAGTATTTT. Full variable domain (outside the CDR3, taken from reference TRBV2 and TRBJ2-3): EPEVTQTPSHQVTQMGQEVILRCVPISNHLYFYWYRQILGQKVEFLVSFYNNEISEKSEIFDDQFSVERPDGSNFTLKIRSTKLEDSAMYFCASSEALSPRQPLPVDTDTQYFGPGTRLTVL.

The chain uses TRBV6-5 and TRBJ1-5; no firm D call. V was shortened by 3 bases and J by 2 bases, with 11 bases between the two germline ends. Germline loops: CDR1 MNHEY, CDR2 SVGAGI. The CDR3 runs to 15 residues. The CDR3 sequence: CASSYGGSGNQPQHF. The CDR3 DNA follows: TGTGCCAGCAGTTATGGAGGGAGCGGCAATCAGCCCCAGCATTTT.

This chain joins TRBV5-6 and TRBJ1-6; D is uncertain. V was pared by 4 bases and J by 8 bases, with 13 bases between. Germline CDR1 and CDR2: SGHDT and YYEEEE. CDR3 size: 14 residues. The chain's CDR3 is CASSQTSPDSPLHF. As DNA, the CDR3 is TGTGCCAGCAGCCAGACTTCGCCCGATTCACCCCTCCACTTT.

This clone was recorded once. The chain has TRBV11-2 and TRBJ2-5; 7 bases are a match to TRBD1. The V gene's germline CDR1 is SGHAT and CDR2 FQNNGV. The CDR3 contains 14 residues. The V segment lost 4 bases and the J segment 4 bases; nucleotides outside the gene matches: 6. The CDR3 region is CASSWAGGGETQYF. The CDR3 DNA reads as TGTGCCAGCAGCTGGGCAGGGGGTGGAGAGACCCAGTACTTC.

The chain is built from TRBV6-5 and TRBJ1-3, with D possibly matching TRBD1 (6 bases). The CDR3 covers 15 residues. Germline V gives CDR1 MNHEY, CDR2 SVGAGI. V was clipped by 5 bases and J by 1 base, with 12 bases between them. CDR3 amino acids: CASSPDRFSGNTIYF. The CDR3 nucleotides read TGTGCCAGCAGTCCAGACAGGTTTTCTGGAAACACCATATATTTT.

The chain links TRBV29-1 to TRBJ1-5; D is uncertain. The CDR3 covers 12 residues. Germline V CDR1 and CDR2: SQVTM, ANQGSEA. V shed 4 bases and J shed 3 bases, with 7 bases lying between them. The CDR3 spells CSVGAVNQPQHF. The CDR3 DNA reads TGCAGCGTTGGGGCAGTCAATCAGCCCCAGCATTTT. The whole variable domain, filled in from reference TRBV29-1 and TRBJ1-5, reads SAVISQKPSRDICQRGTSLTIQCQVDSQVTMMFWYRQQPGQSLTLIATANQGSEATYESGFVIDKFPISRPNLTFSTLTVSNMSPEDSSIYLCSVGAVNQPQHFGDGTRLSIL.

This chain links TRBV6-4 with TRBJ2-3; a weak D match, TRBD2 (5 bases). The V gene lost 2 bases and the J gene lost 3 bases, with 6 bases spanning the gap. Germline lookup yields CDR1 MRHNA and CDR2 SNTAGT. The CDR3 sequence is 13 residues long. CDR3 bases: TGTGCCAGCAGTGACAGGGAGACAGATACGCAGTATTTT. This sequence encodes CASSDRETDTQYF.

The CDR3 region is CASSQEKPRGATEAFF. CDR3 DNA: TGCGCCAGCAGCCAAGAGAAACCCCGCGGAGCCACTGAAGCTTTCTTT. The chain is built from TRBV4-1 and TRBJ1-1; D call uncertain. V lost 0 bases and J lost 4, with 15 bases in between. The CDR3 contains 16 residues. Germline CDR1 MGHRA, CDR2 YSYEKL.

The genes are TRBV25-1 and TRBJ1-2, with D possibly being TRBD1 (6 bases). Germline loops: CDR1 MGHDK, CDR2 SYGVNS. The CDR3 sequence is 12 residues long. The V end lost 6 bases, the J end lost 6 bases, and 11 bases lay between the germline ends. The chain's CDR3 is CASRNRADGYTF. The CDR3 DNA reads as TGTGCCAGCAGGAACAGGGCGGATGGCTACACCTTC.